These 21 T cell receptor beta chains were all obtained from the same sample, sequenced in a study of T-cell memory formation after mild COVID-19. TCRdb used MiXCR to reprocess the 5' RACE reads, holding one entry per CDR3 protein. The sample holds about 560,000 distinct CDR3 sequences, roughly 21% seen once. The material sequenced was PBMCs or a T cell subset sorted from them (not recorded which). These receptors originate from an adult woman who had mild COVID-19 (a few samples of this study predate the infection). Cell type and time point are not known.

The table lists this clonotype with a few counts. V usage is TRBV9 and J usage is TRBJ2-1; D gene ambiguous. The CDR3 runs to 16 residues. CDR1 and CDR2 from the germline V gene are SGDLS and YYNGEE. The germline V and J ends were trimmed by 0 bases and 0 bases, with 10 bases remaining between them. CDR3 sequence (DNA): TGTGCCAGCAGCGTAGATGGGGATCCCTCCTACAATGAGCAGTTCTTC. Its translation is CASSVDGDPSYNEQFF.

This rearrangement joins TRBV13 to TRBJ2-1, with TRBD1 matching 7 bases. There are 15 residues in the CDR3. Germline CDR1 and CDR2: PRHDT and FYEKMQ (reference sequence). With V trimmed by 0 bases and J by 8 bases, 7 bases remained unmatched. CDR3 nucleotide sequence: TGTGCCAGCAGCTTAGGCCTGGTAGGGGGCCATGAGCAGTTCTTC. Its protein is CASSLGLVGGHEQFF.

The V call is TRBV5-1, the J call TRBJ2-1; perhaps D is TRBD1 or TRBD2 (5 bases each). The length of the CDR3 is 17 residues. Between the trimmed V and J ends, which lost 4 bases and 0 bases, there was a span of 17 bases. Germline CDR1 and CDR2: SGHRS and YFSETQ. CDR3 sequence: CASSVSGRLNSYNEQFF. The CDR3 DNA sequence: TGCGCCAGCAGCGTTTCGGGACGTTTAAACTCCTACAATGAGCAGTTCTTC.

This chain's CDR3 is CASSRAAGYNAGELFF. The DNA of the CDR3 is TGTGCCAGCAGCCGAGCGGCGGGTTATAATGCCGGGGAGCTGTTTTTT. The chain employs TRBV5-4 and TRBJ2-2; possibly TRBD2 for D (5 bases). Germline lookup yields CDR1 SGHNT and CDR2 YYREEE (reference sequence). Trimming shortened V by 4 bases and J by 6 bases, and 19 bases separated the two germline ends. This CDR3 has 16 residues.

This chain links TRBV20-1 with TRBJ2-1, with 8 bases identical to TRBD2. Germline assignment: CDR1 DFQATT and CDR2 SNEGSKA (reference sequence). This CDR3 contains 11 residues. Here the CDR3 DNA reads TGCAGCACGACTAGCGTCAATGAGCAGTTCTTC. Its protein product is CSTTSVNEQFF.

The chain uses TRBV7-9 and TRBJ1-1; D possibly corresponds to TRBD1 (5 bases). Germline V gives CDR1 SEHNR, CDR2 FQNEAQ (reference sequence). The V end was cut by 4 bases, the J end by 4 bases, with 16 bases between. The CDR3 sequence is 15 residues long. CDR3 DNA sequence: TGTGCCAGCAGCTCCGACAGTTCCTCAGGCACTGAAGCTTTCTTT. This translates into CASSSDSSSGTEAFF.

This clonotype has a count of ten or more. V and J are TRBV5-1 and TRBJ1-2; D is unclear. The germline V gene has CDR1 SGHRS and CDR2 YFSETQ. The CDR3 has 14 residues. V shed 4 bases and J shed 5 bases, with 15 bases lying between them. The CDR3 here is CASSADEARYGYTF. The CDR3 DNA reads TGCGCCAGCAGCGCGGACGAGGCCCGATATGGCTACACCTTC. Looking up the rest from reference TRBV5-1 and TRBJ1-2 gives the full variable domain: KAGVTQTPRYLIKTRGQQVTLSCSPISGHRSVSWYQQTPGQGLQFLFEYFSETQRNKGNFPGRFSGRQFSNSRSEMNVSTLELGDSALYLCASSADEARYGYTFGSGTRLTVV.

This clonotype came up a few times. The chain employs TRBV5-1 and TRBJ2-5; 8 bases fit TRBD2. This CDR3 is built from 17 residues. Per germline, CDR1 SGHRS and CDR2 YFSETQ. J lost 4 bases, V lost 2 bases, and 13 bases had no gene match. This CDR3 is CASSFGVREDLLETQYF. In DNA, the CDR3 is TGCGCCAGCAGCTTCGGGGTGCGGGAGGACCTATTAGAGACCCAGTACTTC.

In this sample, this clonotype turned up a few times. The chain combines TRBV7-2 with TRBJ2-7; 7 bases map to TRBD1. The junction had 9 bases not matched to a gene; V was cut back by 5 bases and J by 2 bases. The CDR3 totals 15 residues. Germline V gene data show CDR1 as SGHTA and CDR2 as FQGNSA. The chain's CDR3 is CASSRGTDMAYEQYF. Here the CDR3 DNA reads TGTGCCAGCAGCCGTGGGACAGATATGGCCTACGAGCAGTACTTC.

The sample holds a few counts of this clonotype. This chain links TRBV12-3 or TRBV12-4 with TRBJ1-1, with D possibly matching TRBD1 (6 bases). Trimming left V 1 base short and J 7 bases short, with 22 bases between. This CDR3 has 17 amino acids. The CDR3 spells CASSLEGDVWAPLEAFF. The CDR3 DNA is TGTGCCAGCAGTTTAGAGGGGGACGTGTGGGCCCCACTTGAAGCTTTCTTT.

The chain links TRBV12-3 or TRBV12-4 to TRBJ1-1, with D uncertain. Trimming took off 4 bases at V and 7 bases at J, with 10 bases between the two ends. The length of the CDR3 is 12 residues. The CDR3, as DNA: TGTGCCAGCAGTTGGAAGGGCCGTGAAGCTTTCTTT. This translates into CASSWKGREAFF.

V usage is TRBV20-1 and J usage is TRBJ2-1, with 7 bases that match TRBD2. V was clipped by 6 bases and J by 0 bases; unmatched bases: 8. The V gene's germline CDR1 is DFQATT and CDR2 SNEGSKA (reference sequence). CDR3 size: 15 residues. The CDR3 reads CSARRLASSYNEQFF. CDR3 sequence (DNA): TGCAGTGCCCGGCGACTAGCTAGCTCCTACAATGAGCAGTTCTTC.

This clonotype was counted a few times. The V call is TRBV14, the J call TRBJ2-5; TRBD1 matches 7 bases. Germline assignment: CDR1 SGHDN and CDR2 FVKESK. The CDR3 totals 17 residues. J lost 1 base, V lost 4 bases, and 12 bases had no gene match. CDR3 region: CASSPVGGGPSQETQYF. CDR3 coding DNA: TGTGCCAGCAGCCCTGTAGGGGGCGGCCCGTCCCAAGAGACCCAGTACTTC.

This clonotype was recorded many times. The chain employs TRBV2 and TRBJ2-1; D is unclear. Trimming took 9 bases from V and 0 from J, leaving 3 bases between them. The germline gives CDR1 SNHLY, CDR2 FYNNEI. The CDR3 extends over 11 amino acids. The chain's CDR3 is CARGSYNEQFF. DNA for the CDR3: TGTGCCAGGGGCTCCTACAATGAGCAGTTCTTC. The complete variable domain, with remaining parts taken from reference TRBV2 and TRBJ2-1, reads EPEVTQTPSHQVTQMGQEVILRCVPISNHLYFYWYRQILGQKVEFLVSFYNNEISEKSEIFDDQFSVERPDGSNFTLKIRSTKLEDSAMYFCARGSYNEQFFGPGTRLTVL.

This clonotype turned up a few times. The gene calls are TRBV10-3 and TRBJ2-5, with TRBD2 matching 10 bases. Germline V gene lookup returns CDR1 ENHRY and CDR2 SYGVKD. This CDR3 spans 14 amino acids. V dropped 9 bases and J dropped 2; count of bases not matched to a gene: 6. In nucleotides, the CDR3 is TGTGCCATACGGACTAGCGGAGATCAAGAGACCCAGTACTTC. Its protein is CAIRTSGDQETQYF.

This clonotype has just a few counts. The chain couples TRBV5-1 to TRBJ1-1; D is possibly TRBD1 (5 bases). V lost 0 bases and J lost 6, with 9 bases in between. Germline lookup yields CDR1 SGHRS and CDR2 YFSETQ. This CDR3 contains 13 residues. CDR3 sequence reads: CASSLAWGSEAFF. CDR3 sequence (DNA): TGCGCCAGCAGCTTGGCCTGGGGCTCTGAAGCTTTCTTT. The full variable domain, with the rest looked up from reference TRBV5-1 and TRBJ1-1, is KAGVTQTPRYLIKTRGQQVTLSCSPISGHRSVSWYQQTPGQGLQFLFEYFSETQRNKGNFPGRFSGRQFSNSRSEMNVSTLELGDSALYLCASSLAWGSEAFFGQGTRLTVV.

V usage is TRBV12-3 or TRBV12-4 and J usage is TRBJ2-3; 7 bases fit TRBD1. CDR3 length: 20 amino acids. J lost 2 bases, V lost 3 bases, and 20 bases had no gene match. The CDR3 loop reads CASSFSLSFLDRDNTDTQYF. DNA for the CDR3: TGTGCCAGCAGTTTCTCGTTATCATTCTTAGACAGGGACAACACAGATACGCAGTATTTT.

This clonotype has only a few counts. The chain's CDR3 is CASSIGGGGTEAFF. The CDR3 nucleotides are TGCGCCAGCAGCATAGGAGGCGGGGGCACTGAAGCTTTCTTT. V and J are TRBV4-1 and TRBJ1-1; tentative D call: TRBD1 (5 bases). V was pared by 5 bases and J by 4 bases, with 14 bases between. This CDR3 has 14 amino acids. Germline CDR1 and CDR2: MGHRA and YSYEKL.

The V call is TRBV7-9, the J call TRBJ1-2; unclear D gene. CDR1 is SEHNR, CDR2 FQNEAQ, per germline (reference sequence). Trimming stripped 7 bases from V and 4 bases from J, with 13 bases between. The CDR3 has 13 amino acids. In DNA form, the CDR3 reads TGTGCCAGCACCCCTGGTGGGTCCTATGGCTACACCTTC. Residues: CASTPGGSYGYTF.

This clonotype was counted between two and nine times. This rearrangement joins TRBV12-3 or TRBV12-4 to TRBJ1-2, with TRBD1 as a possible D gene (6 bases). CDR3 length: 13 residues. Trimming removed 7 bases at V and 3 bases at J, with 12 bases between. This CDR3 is CASNEQGDYGYTF. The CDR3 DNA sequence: TGTGCCAGCAATGAACAGGGCGACTATGGCTACACCTTC.

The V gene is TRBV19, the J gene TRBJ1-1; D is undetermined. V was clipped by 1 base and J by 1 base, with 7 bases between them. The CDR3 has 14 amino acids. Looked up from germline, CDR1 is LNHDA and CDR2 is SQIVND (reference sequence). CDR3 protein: CASSIVRANTEAFF. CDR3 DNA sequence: TGTGCCAGTAGTATAGTGCGGGCGAACACTGAAGCTTTCTTT.